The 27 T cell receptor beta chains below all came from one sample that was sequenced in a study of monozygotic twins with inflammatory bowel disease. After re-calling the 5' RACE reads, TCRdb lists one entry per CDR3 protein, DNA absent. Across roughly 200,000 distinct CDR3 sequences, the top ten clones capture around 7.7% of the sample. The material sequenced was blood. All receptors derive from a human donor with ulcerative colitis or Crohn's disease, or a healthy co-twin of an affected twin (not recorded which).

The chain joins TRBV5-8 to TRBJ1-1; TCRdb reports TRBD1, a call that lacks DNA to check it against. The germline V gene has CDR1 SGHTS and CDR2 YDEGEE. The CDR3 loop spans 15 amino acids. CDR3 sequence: CASSLWGQSNTEAFF.

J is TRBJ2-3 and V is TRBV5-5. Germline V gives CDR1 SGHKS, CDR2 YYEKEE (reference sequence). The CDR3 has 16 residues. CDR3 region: CASSLVRSASTDTQYF.

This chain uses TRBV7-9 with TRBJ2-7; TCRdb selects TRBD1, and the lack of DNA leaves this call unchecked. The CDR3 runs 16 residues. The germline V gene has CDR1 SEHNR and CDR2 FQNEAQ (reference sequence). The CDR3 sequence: CASSFLGTGAPYEQYF.

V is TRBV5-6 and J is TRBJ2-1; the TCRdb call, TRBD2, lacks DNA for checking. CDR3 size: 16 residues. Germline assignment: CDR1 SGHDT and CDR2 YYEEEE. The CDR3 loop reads CASSWAASGRANEQFF. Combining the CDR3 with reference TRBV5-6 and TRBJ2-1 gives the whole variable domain DAGVTQSPTHLIKTRGQQVTLRCSPKSGHDTVSWYQQALGQGPQFIFQYYEEEERQRGNFPDRFSGHQFPNYSSELNVNALLLGDSALYLCASSWAASGRANEQFFGPGTRLTVL.

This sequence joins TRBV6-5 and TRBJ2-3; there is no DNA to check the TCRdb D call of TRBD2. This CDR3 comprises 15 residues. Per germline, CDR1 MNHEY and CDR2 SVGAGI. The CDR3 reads CASSLWEGNTDTQYF.

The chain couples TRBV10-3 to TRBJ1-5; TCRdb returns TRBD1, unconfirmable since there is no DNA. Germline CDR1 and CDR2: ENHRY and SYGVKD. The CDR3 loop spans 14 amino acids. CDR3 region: CATQGTALNQPQHF.

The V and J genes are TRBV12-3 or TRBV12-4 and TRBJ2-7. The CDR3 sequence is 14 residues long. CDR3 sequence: CASSFTEWSYEQYF.

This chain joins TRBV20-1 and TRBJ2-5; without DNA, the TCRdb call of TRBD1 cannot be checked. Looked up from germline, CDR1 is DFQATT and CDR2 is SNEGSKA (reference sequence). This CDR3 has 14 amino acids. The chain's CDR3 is CSAEGDRGQETQYF.

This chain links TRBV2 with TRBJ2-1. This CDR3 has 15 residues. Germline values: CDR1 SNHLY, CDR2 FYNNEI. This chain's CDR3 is CASSEAGGSYNEQFF. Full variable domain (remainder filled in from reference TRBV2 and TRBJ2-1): EPEVTQTPSHQVTQMGQEVILRCVPISNHLYFYWYRQILGQKVEFLVSFYNNEISEKSEIFDDQFSVERPDGSNFTLKIRSTKLEDSAMYFCASSEAGGSYNEQFFGPGTRLTVL.

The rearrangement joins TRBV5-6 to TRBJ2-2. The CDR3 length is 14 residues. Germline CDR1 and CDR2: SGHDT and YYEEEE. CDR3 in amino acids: CASRGYGLGGELFF.

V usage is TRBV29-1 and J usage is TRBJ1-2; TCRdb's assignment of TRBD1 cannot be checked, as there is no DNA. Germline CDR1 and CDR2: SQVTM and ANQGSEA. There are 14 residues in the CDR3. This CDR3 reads CSVAGTDANYGYTF.

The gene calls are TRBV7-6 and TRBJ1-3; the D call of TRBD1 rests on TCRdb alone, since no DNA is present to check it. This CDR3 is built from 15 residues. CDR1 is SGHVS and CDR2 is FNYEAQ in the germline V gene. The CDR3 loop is CASSLMQGAENTIYF.

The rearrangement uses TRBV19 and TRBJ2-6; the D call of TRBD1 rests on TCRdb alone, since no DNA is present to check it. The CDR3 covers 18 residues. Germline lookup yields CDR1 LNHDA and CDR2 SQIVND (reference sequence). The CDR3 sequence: CASSLGQGRSSGANVLTF. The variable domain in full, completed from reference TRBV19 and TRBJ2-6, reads DGGITQSPKYLFRKEGQNVTLSCEQNLNHDAMYWYRQDPGQGLRLIYYSQIVNDFQKGDIAEGYSVSREKKESFPLTVTSAQKNPTAFYLCASSLGQGRSSGANVLTFGAGSRLTVL.

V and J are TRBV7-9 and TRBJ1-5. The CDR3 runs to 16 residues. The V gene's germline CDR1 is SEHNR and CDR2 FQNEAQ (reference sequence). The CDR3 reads CASSPAGGSSNQPQHF.

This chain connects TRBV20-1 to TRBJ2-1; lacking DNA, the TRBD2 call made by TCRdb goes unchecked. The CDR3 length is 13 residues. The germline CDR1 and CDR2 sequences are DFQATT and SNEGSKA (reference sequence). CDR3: CSADRLHGDEQFF.

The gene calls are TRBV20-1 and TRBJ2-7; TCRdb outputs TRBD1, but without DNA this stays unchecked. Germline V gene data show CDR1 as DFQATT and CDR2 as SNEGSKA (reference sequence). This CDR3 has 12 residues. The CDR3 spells CSVPDPPYEQYF.

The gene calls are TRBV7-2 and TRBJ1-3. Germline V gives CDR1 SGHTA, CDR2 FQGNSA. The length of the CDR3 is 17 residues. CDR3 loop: CASSLVGTMSSGNTIYF.

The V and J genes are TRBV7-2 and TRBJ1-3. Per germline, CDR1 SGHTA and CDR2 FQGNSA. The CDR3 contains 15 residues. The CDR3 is CASSWTLSQGNTIYF.

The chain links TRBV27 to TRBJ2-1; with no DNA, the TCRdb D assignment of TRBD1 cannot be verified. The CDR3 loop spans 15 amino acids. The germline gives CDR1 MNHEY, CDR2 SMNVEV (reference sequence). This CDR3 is CASSLTGTGLLEQFF.

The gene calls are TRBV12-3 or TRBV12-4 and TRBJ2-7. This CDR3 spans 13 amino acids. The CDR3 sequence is CASSLGHTYEQYF.

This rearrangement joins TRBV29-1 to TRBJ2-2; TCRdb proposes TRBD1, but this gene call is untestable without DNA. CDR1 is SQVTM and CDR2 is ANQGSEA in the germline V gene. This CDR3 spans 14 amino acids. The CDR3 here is CSVEGTGATGELFF.

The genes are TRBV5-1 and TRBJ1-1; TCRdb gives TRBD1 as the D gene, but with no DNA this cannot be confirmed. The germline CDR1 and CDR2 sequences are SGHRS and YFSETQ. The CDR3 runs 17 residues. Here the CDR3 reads CASSLLSGGPRDTEAFF.

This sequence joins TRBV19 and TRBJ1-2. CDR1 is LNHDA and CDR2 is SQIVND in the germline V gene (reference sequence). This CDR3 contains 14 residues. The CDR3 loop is CASSIPGANYGYTF.

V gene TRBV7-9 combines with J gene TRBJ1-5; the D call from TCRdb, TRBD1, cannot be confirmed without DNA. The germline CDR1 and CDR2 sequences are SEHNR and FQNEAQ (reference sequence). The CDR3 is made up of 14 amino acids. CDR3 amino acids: CASSARDSNQPQHF.

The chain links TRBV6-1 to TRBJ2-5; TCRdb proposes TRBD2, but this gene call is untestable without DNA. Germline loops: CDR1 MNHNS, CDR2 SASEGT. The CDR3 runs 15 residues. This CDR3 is CATKTRPIPQETQYF.

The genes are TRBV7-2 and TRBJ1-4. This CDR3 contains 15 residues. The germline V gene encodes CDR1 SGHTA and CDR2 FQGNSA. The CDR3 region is CASSRVGSSNEKLFF.

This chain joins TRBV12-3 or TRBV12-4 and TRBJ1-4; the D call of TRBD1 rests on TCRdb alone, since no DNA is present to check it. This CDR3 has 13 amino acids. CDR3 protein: CASTGQGGEKLFF.